This T cell receptor (beta chain) stems from a study of glioma-infiltrating T cells. CDR3 length: 16 amino acids. Between the trimmed V and J ends, which lost 4 bases and 0 bases, there was a span of 13 bases. CDR1 is KGHSH, CDR2 LQKENI, per germline. The iRepertoire nested amplicon-rescue multiplex PCR amplified TCR alpha and beta CDR3s from RNA. TCRdb re-analysed the multiplex PCR reads in MiXCR, keeping a single row per CDR3 protein. The sample lists roughly 200,000 distinct CDR3 sequences; more than 35% were seen once. The clonotype originates from a human donor with low-grade glioma or glioblastoma, undergoing nonglioma brain surgery, or in good health (not recorded which). Sequencing was performed on glioma tissue, nonneoplastic brain tissue, or PBMCs (not recorded which). J is TRBJ1-3 and V is TRBV18, with a tentative D call TRBD1 (6 bases). The CDR3 region is CASSRTVLNSGNTIYF. The CDR3 region has the DNA TGTGCCAGCTCACGGACAGTCTTAAACTCTGGAAACACCATATATTTT. The full variable domain, completed using reference TRBV18 and TRBJ1-3, is NAGVMQNPRHLVRRRGQEARLRCSPMKGHSHVYWYRQLPEEGLKFMVYLQKENIIDESGMPKERFSAEFPKEGPSILRIQQVVRGDSAAYFCASSRTVLNSGNTIYFGEGSWLTVV.